This T cell receptor (beta chain) was obtained from a study of blood T cell repertoires in COVID-19. Across the whole study: T cells, B-cell-depleted T cells, or PBMCs supplied cDNA or gDNA.

Study processing details: Estimated nucleated cell counts came from reference gene primer amplification. Sequenced by immunoSEQ multiplex PCR; TCRdb stores in-frame clones only, minus some. V and J calls and clone size are as listed in that table; D and trimming were resolved from the DNA. The sample consists of some 200,000 clones, about nine tenths of them appearing once. Sequencing was carried out using PBMCs or T cells enriched from blood (not recorded which). The sequence was obtained from a woman aged 40 to 55 with acute COVID-19.

The CDR3 DNA is TGCAGCGTTGCTTTGACAGGGCGAAACTATGGCTACACCTTC. Translated: CSVALTGRNYGYTF. The chain carries TRBV29-1 and TRBJ1-2; TRBD1 aligns across 7 bases. Germline CDR1 is SQVTM and CDR2 is ANQGSEA. J lost 2 bases, V lost 4 bases, and 7 bases had no gene match. This CDR3 region has 14 residues.